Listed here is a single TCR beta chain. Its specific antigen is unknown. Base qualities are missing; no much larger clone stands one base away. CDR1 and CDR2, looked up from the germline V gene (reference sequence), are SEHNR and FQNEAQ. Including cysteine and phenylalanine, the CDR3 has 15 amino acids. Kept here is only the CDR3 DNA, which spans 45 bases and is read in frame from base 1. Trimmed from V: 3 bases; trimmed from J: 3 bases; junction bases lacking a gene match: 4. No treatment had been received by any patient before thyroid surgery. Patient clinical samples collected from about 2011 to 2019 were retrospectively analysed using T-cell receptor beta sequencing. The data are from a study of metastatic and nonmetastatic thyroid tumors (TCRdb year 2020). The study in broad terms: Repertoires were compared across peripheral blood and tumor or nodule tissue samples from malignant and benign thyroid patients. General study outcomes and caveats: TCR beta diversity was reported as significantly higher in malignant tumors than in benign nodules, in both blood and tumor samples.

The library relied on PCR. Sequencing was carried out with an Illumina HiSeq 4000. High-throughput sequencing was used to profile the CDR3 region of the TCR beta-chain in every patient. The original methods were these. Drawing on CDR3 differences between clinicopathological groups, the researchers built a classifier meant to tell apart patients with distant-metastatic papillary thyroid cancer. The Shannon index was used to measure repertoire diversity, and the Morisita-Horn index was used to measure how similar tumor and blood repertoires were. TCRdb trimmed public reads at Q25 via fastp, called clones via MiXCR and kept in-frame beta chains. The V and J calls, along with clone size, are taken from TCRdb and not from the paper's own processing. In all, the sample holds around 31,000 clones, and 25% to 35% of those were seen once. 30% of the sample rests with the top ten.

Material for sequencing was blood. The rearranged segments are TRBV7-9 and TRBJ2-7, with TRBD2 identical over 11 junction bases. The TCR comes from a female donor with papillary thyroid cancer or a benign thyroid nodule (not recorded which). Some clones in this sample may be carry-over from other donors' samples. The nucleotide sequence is TGTGCCAGCAGCTTGGGTGGGACTAGCGGCTACGAGCAGTACTTC. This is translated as CASSLGGTSGYEQYF.